The source of this T cell receptor beta chain is a study of cytomegalovirus exposure and HLA in healthy donors. This CDR3 is 14 amino acids long. V dropped 7 bases and J dropped 7; count of bases not matched to a gene: 15. The V gene's germline CDR1 is SQVTM and CDR2 ANQGSEA. 60 Vbeta and 13 Jbeta primers were used in PCR. Profiled with immunoSEQ multiplex PCR; TCRdb holds only in-frame clones, not every one. Among fewer than 350,000 clones listed, roughly 90% were seen once. This clonotype was sampled from a woman in her late teens or twenties in good health and CMV-seronegative. The genes are TRBV29-1 and TRBJ2-7; 8 bases are shared with TRBD1. The specimen was PBMCs. CDR3 residues: CSAGGGTGPWEQYF. In nucleotides, the CDR3 is TGCAGCGCAGGGGGCGGGACGGGACCATGGGAGCAGTACTTC.